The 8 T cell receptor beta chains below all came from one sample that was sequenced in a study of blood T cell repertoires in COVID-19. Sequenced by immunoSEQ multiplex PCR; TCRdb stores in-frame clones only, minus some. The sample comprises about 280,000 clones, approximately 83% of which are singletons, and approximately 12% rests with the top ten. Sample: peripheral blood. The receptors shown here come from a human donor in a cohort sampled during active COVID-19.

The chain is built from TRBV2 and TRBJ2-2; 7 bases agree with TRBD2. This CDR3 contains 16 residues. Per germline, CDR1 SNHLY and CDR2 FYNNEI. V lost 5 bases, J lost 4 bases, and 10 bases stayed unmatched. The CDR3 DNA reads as TGTGCCAGCAGTCCTATCCCTAGCGGATCCACCGGGGAGCTGTTTTTT. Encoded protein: CASSPIPSGSTGELFF.

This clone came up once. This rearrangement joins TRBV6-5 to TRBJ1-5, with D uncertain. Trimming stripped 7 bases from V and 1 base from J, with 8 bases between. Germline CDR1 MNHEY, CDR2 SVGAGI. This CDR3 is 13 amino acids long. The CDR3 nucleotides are TGTGCCAGCACCCTTTCGAGCAATCAGCCCCAGCATTTT. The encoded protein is CASTLSSNQPQHF.

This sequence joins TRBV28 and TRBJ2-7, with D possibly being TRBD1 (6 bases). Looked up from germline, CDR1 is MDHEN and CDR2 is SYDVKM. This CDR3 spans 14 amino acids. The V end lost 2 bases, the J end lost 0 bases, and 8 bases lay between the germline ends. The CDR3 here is CASSLAQGSYEQYF. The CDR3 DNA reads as TGTGCCAGCAGTTTAGCACAGGGCTCCTACGAGCAGTACTTC. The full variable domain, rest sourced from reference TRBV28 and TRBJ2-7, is DVKVTQSSRYLVKRTGEKVFLECVQDMDHENMFWYRQDPGLGLRLIYFSYDVKMKEKGDIPEGYSVSREKKERFSLILESASTNQTSMYLCASSLAQGSYEQYFGPGTRLTVT.

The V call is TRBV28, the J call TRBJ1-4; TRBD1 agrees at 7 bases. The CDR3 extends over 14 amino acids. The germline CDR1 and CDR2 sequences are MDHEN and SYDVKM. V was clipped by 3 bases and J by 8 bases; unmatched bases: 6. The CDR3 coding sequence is TGTGCCAGCAGTTTGGGGACAGTGCCCGAAAAACTGTTTTTT. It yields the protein CASSLGTVPEKLFF.

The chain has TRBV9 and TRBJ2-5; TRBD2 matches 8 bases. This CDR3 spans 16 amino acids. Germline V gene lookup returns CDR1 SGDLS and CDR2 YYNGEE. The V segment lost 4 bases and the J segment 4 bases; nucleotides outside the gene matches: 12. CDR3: CASSPKLAAGSETQYF. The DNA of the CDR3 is TGTGCCAGCAGCCCGAAACTAGCGGCGGGTTCAGAGACCCAGTACTTC.

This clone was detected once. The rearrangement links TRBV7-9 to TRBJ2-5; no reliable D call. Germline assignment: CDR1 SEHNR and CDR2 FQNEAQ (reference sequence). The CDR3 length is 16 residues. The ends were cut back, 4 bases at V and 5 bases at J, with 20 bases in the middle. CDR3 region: CASSSLLVTAAETQYF. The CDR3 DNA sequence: TGTGCCAGCAGCTCCCTGCTAGTGACTGCGGCTGAGACCCAGTACTTC. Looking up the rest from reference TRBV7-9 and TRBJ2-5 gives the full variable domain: DTGVSQNPRHKITKRGQNVTFRCDPISEHNRLYWYRQTLGQGPEFLTYFQNEAQLEKSRLLSDRFSAERPKGSFSTLEIQRTEQGDSAMYLCASSSLLVTAAETQYFGPGTRLLVL.

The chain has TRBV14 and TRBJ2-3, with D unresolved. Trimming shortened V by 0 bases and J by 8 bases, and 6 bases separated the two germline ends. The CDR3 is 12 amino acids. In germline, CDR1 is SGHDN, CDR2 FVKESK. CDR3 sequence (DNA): TGTGCCAGCAGCCAAGATCGAGTTACGCAGTATTTT. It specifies CASSQDRVTQYF.

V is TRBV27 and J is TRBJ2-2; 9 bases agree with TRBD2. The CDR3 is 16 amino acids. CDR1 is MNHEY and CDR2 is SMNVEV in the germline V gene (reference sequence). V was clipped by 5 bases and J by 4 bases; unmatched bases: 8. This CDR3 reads CASSPLAGVGTGELFF. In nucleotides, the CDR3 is TGTGCCAGCAGTCCGTTAGCGGGAGTGGGCACCGGGGAGCTGTTTTTT.